Each of the 10 T cell receptor beta chains below was sequenced from the same sample in a study. TCRdb re-analysed the 5' RACE reads in MiXCR, keeping a single row per CDR3 protein. The sample shows about 5,900 distinct CDR3 sequences, 65% to 75% of them seen only once. Sequencing used memory CD4+ T cells sorted from a lymph node. Described subset: memory CD4+ T cells, CD4+CD45RO+CD25-. The receptor source for this set is a female donor with breast cancer.

This chain uses TRBV12-3 or TRBV12-4 with TRBJ1-1, with TRBD1 identical over 8 bases. Unmatched junction bases numbered 2, after V lost 5 bases and J lost 0 bases. The CDR3 contains 14 residues. CDR3 loop: CASSPQGVNTEAFF. The CDR3 nucleotides are TGTGCCAGCAGTCCACAGGGGGTGAACACTGAAGCTTTCTTT.

This clonotype occurred a few times. The chain joins TRBV20-1 to TRBJ1-1; D unresolved. V lost 6 bases, J lost 0 bases, and 11 bases lay in between. CDR1 and CDR2 (germline): DFQATT, SNEGSKA (reference sequence). There are 13 residues in the CDR3. The CDR3 here is CSASPQMNTEAFF. In DNA form, the CDR3 reads TGCAGTGCAAGCCCCCAGATGAACACTGAAGCTTTCTTT.

The DNA of the CDR3 is TGCAGTGCTAGAGAAACGGGACGAAACAATGAGCAGTTCTTC. Translated, it gives CSARETGRNNEQFF. V usage is TRBV20-1 and J usage is TRBJ2-1; the D gene could be TRBD1 or TRBD2 (5 bases each). The CDR3 is 14 residues long. Germline V gene lookup returns CDR1 DFQATT and CDR2 SNEGSKA (reference sequence). Trimming removed 0 bases from V and 5 bases from J, with 11 bases in between.

This clonotype has just a few counts. This sequence joins TRBV5-1 and TRBJ2-7, with D perhaps matching TRBD1 (7 bases). The CDR3 has 15 residues. The ends were cut back, 0 bases at V and 3 bases at J, with 13 bases in the middle. Germline V gives CDR1 SGHRS, CDR2 YFSETQ. CDR3 residues: CASSLAAGQLYEQYF. The CDR3 nucleotides are TGCGCCAGCAGCTTGGCCGCGGGACAGCTCTACGAGCAGTACTTC.

The rearrangement joins TRBV7-6 to TRBJ2-7, with D perhaps TRBD1 or TRBD2 (5 bases each). Germline V gives CDR1 SGHVS, CDR2 FNYEAQ. V was clipped by 8 bases and J by 0 bases, with 17 bases between them. The CDR3 contains 15 residues. DNA for the CDR3: TGTGCCAGCGCAGGAGGCTGGGGCTACTCCTACGAGCAGTACTTC. Translation: CASAGGWGYSYEQYF. Drawing the rest from reference TRBV7-6 and TRBJ2-7, the complete variable domain is GAGVSQSPRYKVTKRGQDVALRCDPISGHVSLYWYRQALGQGPEFLTYFNYEAQQDKSGLPNDRFSAERPEGSISTLTIQRTEQRDSAMYRCASAGGWGYSYEQYFGPGTRLTVT.

This clonotype has a handful of counts. For the CDR3, the DNA is TGTGCCAGCAGCTTCGCAGCAAATCAGCCCCAGCATTTT. It codes for CASSFAANQPQHF. The J gene is TRBJ1-5, the V gene TRBV7-2; no reliable D call. The CDR3 covers 13 residues. Trimming left V 3 bases short and J 4 bases short, with 7 bases between. Germline V gives CDR1 SGHTA, CDR2 FQGNSA.

Notes on this clonotype: The junction shows a germline mismatch at one end, possibly a read error. The chain is built from TRBV20-1 and TRBJ2-1; tentative D call: TRBD2 (6 bases). The CDR3 loop spans 14 amino acids. CDR1 DFQATT and CDR2 SNEGSKA come from the germline V gene (reference sequence). CDR3 loop: CGARVAGIVNEQFF. The CDR3 DNA reads as TGCGGTGCTAGAGTTGCGGGGATAGTCAATGAGCAGTTCTTC.

This clonotype was seen only a few times. The chain recombines TRBV20-1 with TRBJ1-1; a possible D gene is TRBD1 (5 bases). This CDR3 comprises 13 residues. V lost 5 bases and J 5 bases, leaving 15 bases between the germline ends. Looked up from germline, CDR1 is DFQATT and CDR2 is SNEGSKA (reference sequence). The CDR3 DNA follows: TGCAGTGCTCGACGGGACGAGAATACTGAAGCTTTCTTT. Translating gives CSARRDENTEAFF.

The rearrangement links TRBV10-3 to TRBJ1-1; D perhaps matches TRBD1 (5 bases). Germline CDR1 and CDR2: ENHRY and SYGVKD. The CDR3 extends over 14 amino acids. V lost 0 bases to trimming and J lost 5 bases, with 10 bases between them. The CDR3 DNA follows: TGTGCCATCAGTGAGTCCTGGGGGAGTACTGAAGCTTTCTTT. It translates to CAISESWGSTEAFF.

By frequency in the sample, this clonotype is medium-sized. CDR3 protein: CSAQKGLSPHEQYF. Written as DNA, the CDR3 is TGCAGTGCCCAGAAGGGACTATCTCCCCACGAGCAGTACTTC. The V and J genes are TRBV20-1 and TRBJ2-7; 7 nucleotides agree with TRBD2. Germline CDR1 DFQATT, CDR2 SNEGSKA (reference sequence). Losses at the gene ends were 6 bases for V and 5 bases for J; bases not matched to a gene: 13. The CDR3 is made up of 14 amino acids.